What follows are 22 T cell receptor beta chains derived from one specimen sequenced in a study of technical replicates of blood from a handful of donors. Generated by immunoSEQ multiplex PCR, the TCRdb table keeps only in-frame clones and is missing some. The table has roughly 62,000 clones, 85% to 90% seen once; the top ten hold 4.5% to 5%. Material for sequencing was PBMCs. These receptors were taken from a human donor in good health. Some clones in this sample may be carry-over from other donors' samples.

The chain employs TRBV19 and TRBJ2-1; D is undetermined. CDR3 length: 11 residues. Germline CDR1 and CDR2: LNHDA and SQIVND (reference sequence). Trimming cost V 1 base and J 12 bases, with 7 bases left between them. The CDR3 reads CASSIGLGQFF. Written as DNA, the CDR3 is TGTGCCAGTAGTATAGGCCTAGGGCAGTTCTTC.

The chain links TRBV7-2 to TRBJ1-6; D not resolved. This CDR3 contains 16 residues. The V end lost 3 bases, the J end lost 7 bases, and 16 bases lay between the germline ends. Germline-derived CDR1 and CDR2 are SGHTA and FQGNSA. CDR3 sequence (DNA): TGTGCCAGCAGCTTGGATACATCGGTCGGGAATTCACCCCTCCACTTT. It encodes CASSLDTSVGNSPLHF.

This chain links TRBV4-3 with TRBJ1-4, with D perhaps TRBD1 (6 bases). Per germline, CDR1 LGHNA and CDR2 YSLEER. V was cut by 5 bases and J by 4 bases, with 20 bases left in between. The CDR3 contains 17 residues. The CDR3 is CASSIRDTLLGNEKLFF. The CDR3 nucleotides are TGCGCCAGCAGCATCCGGGACACCCTTCTGGGTAATGAAAAACTGTTTTTT.

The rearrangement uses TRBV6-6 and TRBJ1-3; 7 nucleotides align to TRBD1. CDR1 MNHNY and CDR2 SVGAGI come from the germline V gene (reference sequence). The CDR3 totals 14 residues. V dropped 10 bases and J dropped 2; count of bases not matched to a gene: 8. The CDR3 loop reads CATQEGAAGNTIYF. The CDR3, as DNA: TGTGCCACCCAGGAGGGGGCAGCTGGAAACACCATATATTTT.

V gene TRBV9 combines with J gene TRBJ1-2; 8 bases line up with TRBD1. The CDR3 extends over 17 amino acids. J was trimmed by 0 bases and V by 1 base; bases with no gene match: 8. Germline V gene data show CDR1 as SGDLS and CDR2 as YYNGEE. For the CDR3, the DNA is TGTGCCAGCAGCGTACGGGCAGGGGGCGACCCTAACTATGGCTACACCTTC. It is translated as CASSVRAGGDPNYGYTF.

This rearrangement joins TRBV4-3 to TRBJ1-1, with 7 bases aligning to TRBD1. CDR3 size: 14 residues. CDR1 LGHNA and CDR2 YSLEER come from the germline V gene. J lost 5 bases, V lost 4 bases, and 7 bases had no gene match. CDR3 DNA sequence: TGCGCCAGCAGCCGAGCAGGGGGAAGTACTGAAGCTTTCTTT. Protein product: CASSRAGGSTEAFF.

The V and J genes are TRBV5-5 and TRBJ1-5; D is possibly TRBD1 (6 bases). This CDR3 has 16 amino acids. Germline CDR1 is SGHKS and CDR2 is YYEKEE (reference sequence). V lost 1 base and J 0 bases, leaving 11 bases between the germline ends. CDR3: CASSLQGMDSNQPQHF. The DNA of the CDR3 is TGTGCCAGCAGCTTGCAGGGGATGGATAGCAATCAGCCCCAGCATTTT. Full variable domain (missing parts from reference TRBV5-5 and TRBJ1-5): DAGVTQSPTHLIKTRGQQVTLRCSPISGHKSVSWYQQVLGQGPQFIFQYYEKEERGRGNFPDRFSARQFPNYSSELNVNALLLGDSALYLCASSLQGMDSNQPQHFGDGTRLSIL.

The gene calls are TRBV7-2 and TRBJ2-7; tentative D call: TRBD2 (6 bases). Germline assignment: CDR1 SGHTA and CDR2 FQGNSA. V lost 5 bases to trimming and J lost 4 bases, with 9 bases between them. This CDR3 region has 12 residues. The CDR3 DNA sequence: TGTGCCAGCAGCCTTAGCGGTTACGAGCAGTACTTC. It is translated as CASSLSGYEQYF.

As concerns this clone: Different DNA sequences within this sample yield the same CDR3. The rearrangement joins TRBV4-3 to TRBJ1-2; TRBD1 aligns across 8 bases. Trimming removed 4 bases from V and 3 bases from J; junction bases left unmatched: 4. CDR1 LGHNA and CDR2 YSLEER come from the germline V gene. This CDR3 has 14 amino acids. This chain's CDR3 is CASSLGQGDYGYTF. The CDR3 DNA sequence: TGCGCCAGCAGCCTAGGACAGGGCGACTATGGCTACACCTTC.

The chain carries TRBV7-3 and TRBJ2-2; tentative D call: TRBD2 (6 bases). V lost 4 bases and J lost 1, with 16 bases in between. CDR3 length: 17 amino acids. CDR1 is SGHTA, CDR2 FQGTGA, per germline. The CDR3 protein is CASSSTAGSLNTGELFF. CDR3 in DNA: TGTGCCAGCAGCTCAACGGCGGGGTCCTTGAACACCGGGGAGCTGTTTTTT. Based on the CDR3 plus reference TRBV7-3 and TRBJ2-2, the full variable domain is GAGVSQTPSNKVTEKGKYVELRCDPISGHTALYWYRQSLGQGPEFLIYFQGTGAADDSGLPNDRFFAVRPEGSVSTLKIQRTERGDSAVYLCASSSTAGSLNTGELFFGEGSRLTVL.

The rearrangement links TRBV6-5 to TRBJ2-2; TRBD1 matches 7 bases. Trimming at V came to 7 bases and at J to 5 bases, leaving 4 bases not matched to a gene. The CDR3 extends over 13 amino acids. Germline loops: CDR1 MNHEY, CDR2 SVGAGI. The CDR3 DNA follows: TGTGCCAGCACCCCAGGGGGAACCGGGGAGCTGTTTTTT. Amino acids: CASTPGGTGELFF.

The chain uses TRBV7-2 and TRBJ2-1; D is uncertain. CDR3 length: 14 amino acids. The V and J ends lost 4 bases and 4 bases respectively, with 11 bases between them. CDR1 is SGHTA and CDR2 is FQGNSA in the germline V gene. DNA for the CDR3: TGTGCCAGCAGCTCGAACGCAGGATACAATGAGCAGTTCTTC. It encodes CASSSNAGYNEQFF.

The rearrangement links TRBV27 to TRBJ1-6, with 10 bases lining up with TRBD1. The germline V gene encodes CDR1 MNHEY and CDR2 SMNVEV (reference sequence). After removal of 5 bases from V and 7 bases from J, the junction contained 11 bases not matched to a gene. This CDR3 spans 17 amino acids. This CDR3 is CASSAPLGQGPNSPLHF. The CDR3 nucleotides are TGTGCCAGCAGTGCTCCTTTGGGACAGGGGCCGAATTCACCCCTCCACTTT.

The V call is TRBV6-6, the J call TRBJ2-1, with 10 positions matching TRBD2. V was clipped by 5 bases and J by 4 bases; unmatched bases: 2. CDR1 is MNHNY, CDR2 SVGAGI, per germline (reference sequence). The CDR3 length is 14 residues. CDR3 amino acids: CASSASGGYNEQFF. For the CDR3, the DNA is TGTGCCAGCAGTGCTAGCGGGGGTTACAATGAGCAGTTCTTC.

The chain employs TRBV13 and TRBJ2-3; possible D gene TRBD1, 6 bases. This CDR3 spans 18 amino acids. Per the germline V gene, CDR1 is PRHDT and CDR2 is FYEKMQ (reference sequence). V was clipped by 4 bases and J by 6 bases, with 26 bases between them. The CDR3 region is CASSSGRGDPGIFDTQYF. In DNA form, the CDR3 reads TGTGCCAGCAGCTCTGGCAGGGGAGACCCCGGGATCTTTGATACGCAGTATTTT.

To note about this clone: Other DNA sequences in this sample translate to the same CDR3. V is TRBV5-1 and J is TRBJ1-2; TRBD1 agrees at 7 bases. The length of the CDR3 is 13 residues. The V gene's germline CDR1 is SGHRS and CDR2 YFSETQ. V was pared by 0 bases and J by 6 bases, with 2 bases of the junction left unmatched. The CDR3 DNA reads TGCGCCAGCAGCTTGGGGCAGGGGGATGGCTACACCTTC. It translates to CASSLGQGDGYTF.

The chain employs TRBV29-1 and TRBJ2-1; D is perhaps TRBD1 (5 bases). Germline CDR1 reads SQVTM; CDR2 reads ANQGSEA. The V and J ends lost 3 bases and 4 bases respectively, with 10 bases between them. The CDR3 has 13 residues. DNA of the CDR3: TGCAGCGTTGATAAGGGGCTGTACAATGAGCAGTTCTTC. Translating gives CSVDKGLYNEQFF.

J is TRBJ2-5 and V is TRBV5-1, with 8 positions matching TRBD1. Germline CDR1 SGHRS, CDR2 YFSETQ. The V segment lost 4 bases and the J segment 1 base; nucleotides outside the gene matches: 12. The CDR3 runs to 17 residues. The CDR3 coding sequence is TGCGCCAGCAGCCCTGGACAGGGACAATCGATCCAAGAGACCCAGTACTTC. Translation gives CASSPGQGQSIQETQYF.

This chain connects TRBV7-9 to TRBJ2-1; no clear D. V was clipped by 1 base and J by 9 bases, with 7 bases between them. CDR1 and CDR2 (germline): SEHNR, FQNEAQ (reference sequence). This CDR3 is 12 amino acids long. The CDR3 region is CASSLGASEQFF. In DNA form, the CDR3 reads TGTGCCAGCAGCTTAGGAGCGAGTGAGCAGTTCTTC.

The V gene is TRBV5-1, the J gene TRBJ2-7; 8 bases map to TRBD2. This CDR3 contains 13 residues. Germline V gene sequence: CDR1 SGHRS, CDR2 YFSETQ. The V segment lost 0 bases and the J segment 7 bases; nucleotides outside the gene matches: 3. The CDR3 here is CASSLGLAREQYF. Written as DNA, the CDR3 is TGCGCCAGCAGCTTGGGACTAGCGAGGGAGCAGTACTTC.

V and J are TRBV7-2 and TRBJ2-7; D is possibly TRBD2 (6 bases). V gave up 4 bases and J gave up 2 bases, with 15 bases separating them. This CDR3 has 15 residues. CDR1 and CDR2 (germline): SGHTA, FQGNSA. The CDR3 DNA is TGTGCCAGCAGCTCAGGCGGGGAACAGACCTACGAGCAGTACTTC. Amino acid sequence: CASSSGGEQTYEQYF. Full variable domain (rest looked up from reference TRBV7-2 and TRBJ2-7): GAGVSQSPSNKVTEKGKDVELRCDPISGHTALYWYRQSLGQGLEFLIYFQGNSAPDKSGLPSDRFSAERTGGSVSTLTIQRTQQEDSAVYLCASSSGGEQTYEQYFGPGTRLTVT.

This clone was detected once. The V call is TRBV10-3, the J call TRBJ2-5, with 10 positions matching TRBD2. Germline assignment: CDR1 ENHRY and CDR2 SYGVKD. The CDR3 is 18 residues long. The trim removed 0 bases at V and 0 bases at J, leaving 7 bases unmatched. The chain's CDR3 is CAISESLAGAGDQETQYF. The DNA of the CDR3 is TGTGCCATCAGTGAGTCGCTAGCGGGAGCGGGAGACCAAGAGACCCAGTACTTC.